A selection of T cell receptor beta chains follows, all from one sample in a study of OX40 agonist ivuxolimab in advanced cancers. Only in-frame clones appear in the TCRdb table, and some are missing; sequencing was by immunoSEQ multiplex PCR. This table has about 71,000 clones, around 80% appearing once. The material was CD4+ or CD8+ T cells sorted from blood, obtained in a trial of the OX40 agonist ivuxolimab. All receptors derive from an adult with an advanced solid tumor such as melanoma, head and neck, liver or kidney cancer. CDR3s include the opening cysteine and the closing phenylalanine or tryptophan. The D gene is left open where the match is weak. Part of the rows lack a size; the others show once, few, many or a class for expanded clones.

d_call	j_call	clone_size	v_call	cdr3_nt	cdr3_aa
.	TRBJ2-7	.	TRBV27	TGTGCCAGCAGTTTTACGTACGCGGACGAGCAGTACTTC	CASSFTYADEQYF
TRBD2	TRBJ2-5	.	TRBV19	TGTGCCAGTCGAATCCGGGGGGGGCAAGAGACCCAGTACTTC	CASRIRGGQETQYF
.	TRBJ2-7	.	TRBV7-6	TGTGCCAGCAGCCCCCCCAAGGGGGAGGGCGTTTACGAGCAGTACTTC	CASSPPKGEGVYEQYF
.	TRBJ1-2	.	TRBV6-1	TGTGCCAGCGTTAAGGGGAGCTATGGCTACACCTTC	CASVKGSYGYTF
TRBD2	TRBJ2-5	.	TRBV5-1	TGCGCCAGCAGCCCGCCAGTAGCGGGAGGGGGAGAGACCCAGTACTTC	CASSPPVAGGGETQYF
.	TRBJ2-1	.	TRBV18	TGTGCCAGCTCACCACCGAGACGAACTCCCATCCACAATGAGCAGTTCTTC	CASSPPRRTPIHNEQFF
.	TRBJ2-1	.	TRBV10-3	TGTGCCATCAGTGATAGGCAATCCCTTGGCAATGAGCAGTTCTTC	CAISDRQSLGNEQFF
TRBD1	TRBJ1-5	.	TRBV6-6	TGTGCCAGCAGTTACTCAACGACAGGGGATCAGCCCCAGCATTTT	CASSYSTTGDQPQHF
TRBD2	TRBJ2-5	.	TRBV9	TGTGCCAGCAGCGTAGGTGGTAGCGGGACAGAGACCCAGTACTTC	CASSVGGSGTETQYF
.	TRBJ2-3	.	TRBV11-3	TGTGCCAGCAGCTTAGGGGGCCCCAGTGATACGCAGTATTTT	CASSLGGPSDTQYF
TRBD2	TRBJ2-7	.	TRBV7-3	TGTGCCAGCAGCTTTTCGGGGCGGGAGTTGCACTTC	CASSFSGRELHF
.	TRBJ1-3	.	TRBV5-1	TGCGCCAGCAGCCAAGACGGCAACTCTGGAAACACCATATATTTT	CASSQDGNSGNTIYF
.	TRBJ1-6	few	TRBV7-3	TGTGCCAGCAGCTCACACGCAGGGATGGGTTCACCCCTCCACTTT	CASSSHAGMGSPLHF
.	TRBJ1-2	.	TRBV18	TGTGCCAGCTCACAAACAGAACTACAGGGTACTGGCTACACCTTC	CASSQTELQGTGYTF
.	TRBJ2-1	.	TRBV7-2	TGTGCCAGCAGACTAGGGTACAATGAGCAGTTCTTC	CASRLGYNEQFF
.	TRBJ1-5	.	TRBV2	TGTGCCAGCGAGAGGACAGAGAATCAGCCCCAGCATTTT	CASERTENQPQHF
.	TRBJ1-1	.	TRBV29-1	TGCAGCGCCCGGGACTCCTACACTGAAGCTTTCTTT	CSARDSYTEAFF
TRBD1	TRBJ1-1	.	TRBV5-1	TGCGCCAGCAGCTTGCCCCGGACAGGGCCCACTGAAGCTTTCTTT	CASSLPRTGPTEAFF
TRBD1	TRBJ1-5	.	TRBV10-2	TGCGCCAGCAGTGGGCCAGGGGGCGGTCAGCCCCAGCATTTT	CASSGPGGGQPQHF
.	TRBJ1-2	.	TRBV6-5	TGTGCCAGCAGCTATTCCAATCAGCATAACTATGGCTACACCTTC	CASSYSNQHNYGYTF
TRBD1	TRBJ1-3	.	TRBV19	TGTGCCAGTAGTACTACAGGGGGATCTGGAAACACCATATATTTT	CASSTTGGSGNTIYF
.	TRBJ2-5	.	TRBV18	TGTGCCAGCTCAATACAATGGGGGGAGACCCAGTACTTC	CASSIQWGETQYF
TRBD1	TRBJ1-5	.	TRBV23-1	TGCGCCAGCAGTCCGATGGACAGGAGATCATACGATAGCAATCAGCCCCAGCATTTT	CASSPMDRRSYDSNQPQHF
.	TRBJ1-6	.	TRBV14	TGTGCCAGCAGCCAAGATGCGATAACTAATTCACCCCTCCACTTT	CASSQDAITNSPLHF
.	TRBJ1-1	.	TRBV18	TGTGCCAGCTCCCTAGGACAGAAGAACACTGAAGCTTTCTTT	CASSLGQKNTEAFF
.	TRBJ2-7	.	TRBV4-3	TGCGCCAGCAGCCAGCGTGACAGCCACCAAGACTCCTACGAGCAGTACTTC	CASSQRDSHQDSYEQYF
TRBD2	TRBJ2-3	.	TRBV4-3	TGCGCCAGCAGCCTCGGGGGGGATAGCAGCACAGATACGCAGTATTTT	CASSLGGDSSTDTQYF
TRBD1	TRBJ1-5	.	TRBV19	TGTGCCAGTAGTATGGGGAACAGGGGGCATCAGCCCCAGCATTTT	CASSMGNRGHQPQHF
.	TRBJ1-6	.	TRBV4-1	TGCGCCAGCAGCCGGGGGGGACACTCACCCCTCCACTTT	CASSRGGHSPLHF
.	TRBJ1-2	.	TRBV7-8	TGTGCCAGCAGCTTATCAGGATCTTATGGCTACACCTTC	CASSLSGSYGYTF
TRBD1	TRBJ1-2	.	TRBV7-9	TGTGCCAGCAGCCTTGGGACAGGGGCTATTAACTATGGCTACACCTTC	CASSLGTGAINYGYTF
TRBD1	TRBJ2-1	.	TRBV18	TGTGCCAGCTCAGACTCCGGGACAGGTAATAGAAATGAGCAGTTCTTC	CASSDSGTGNRNEQFF
.	TRBJ2-1	.	TRBV21-1	TGTGCCAGCAGCAAAGTCCCCGGGACAGAGCAGTTCTTC	CASSKVPGTEQFF
TRBD2	TRBJ2-3	.	TRBV19	TGTGCCAGTAGCCAGCGGTACTCCGGGACTAGAGACACAGATACGCAGTATTTT	CASSQRYSGTRDTDTQYF
TRBD1	TRBJ1-2	.	TRBV11-1	TGTGCCAGCAGCGCCGGGACAGGCCAAAGATTACACGGCTACACCTTC	CASSAGTGQRLHGYTF
TRBD2	TRBJ2-1	once	TRBV27	TGTGCCAGCAGTATCACCGGGACTAGCAATGAGCAGTTCTTC	CASSITGTSNEQFF
TRBD2	TRBJ2-6	once	TRBV4-1	TGCGCCAGCAGCCAAGTGGGGGGGATCCTAACCTCTGGGGCCAACGTCCTGACTTTC	CASSQVGGILTSGANVLTF
.	TRBJ1-2	.	TRBV7-2	TGTGCCAGCAGCCTCAAGCCAGGGAACTATGGCTACACCTTC	CASSLKPGNYGYTF
TRBD1	TRBJ1-4	.	TRBV2	TGTGCCAGCACCGAGGGGACAGGGGGTGAAAAACTGTTTTTT	CASTEGTGGEKLFF
.	TRBJ2-1	.	TRBV18	TGTGCCAGCTCAACAGGGACATACAATGAGCAGTTCTTC	CASSTGTYNEQFF
.	TRBJ2-3	.	TRBV2	TGTGCCAGCAGTGGAGACAGTGGCACAGATACGCAGTATTTT	CASSGDSGTDTQYF
TRBD2	TRBJ2-7	.	TRBV28	TGTGCCAGCAGCTCCCTCTCGGGAGGGCCGTACGAGCAGTACTTC	CASSSLSGGPYEQYF
.	TRBJ2-1	.	TRBV5-1	TGCGCCAGCAGCTCGGACGGGGCCTACAATGAGCAGTTCTTC	CASSSDGAYNEQFF
.	TRBJ2-7	once	TRBV6-5	TGTGCCAGCAGTGCCCGGACAGGCGGGATCTACGAGCAGTACTTC	CASSARTGGIYEQYF
TRBD1	TRBJ1-4	.	TRBV7-8	TGTGCCAGCAGCTCACCCCCACTCGGGACAGGGGATGAAAAACTGTTTTTT	CASSSPPLGTGDEKLFF
.	TRBJ2-2	few	TRBV6-4	TGTGCCAGCAGTGTGTCGAACACCGGGGAGCTGTTTTTT	CASSVSNTGELFF
TRBD2	TRBJ2-3	once	TRBV4-1	TGCGCCAGCAGCCAACAAAGCGGACTAGCGGGGGCCCCGAGATCCACAGATACGCAGTATTTT	CASSQQSGLAGAPRSTDTQYF
TRBD1	TRBJ2-7	.	TRBV19	TGTGCCAGTAGTAGCCCCCGGGACAGGTCCTACGAGCAGTACTTC	CASSSPRDRSYEQYF
.	TRBJ1-5	.	TRBV7-2	TGTGCCAGCAGCTTAAGACTAGACAGTTATAGCAATCAGCCCCAGCATTTT	CASSLRLDSYSNQPQHF
.	TRBJ2-3	.	TRBV18	TGTGCCAGCTCACCATCCGCAGATACGCAGTATTTT	CASSPSADTQYF
.	TRBJ2-3	.	TRBV15	TGTGCCACCAGCAGAGGATTTGCCGGCTACCCAGGTAGCACAGATACGCAGTATTTT	CATSRGFAGYPGSTDTQYF
TRBD1	TRBJ1-1	.	TRBV6-5	TGTGCCACCCTCAGGGGGGAGAAAGCTTTCTTT	CATLRGEKAFF
TRBD1	TRBJ1-2	.	TRBV29-1	TGCAGCGTTGAAGGAGACAGGGTTAGTGGCTACACCTTC	CSVEGDRVSGYTF
.	TRBJ1-4	.	TRBV11-2	TGTGCCAGCAGCTGGGGAGTAGCGGATGGTGAAAAACTGTTTTTT	CASSWGVADGEKLFF
TRBD1	TRBJ1-2	.	TRBV19	TGTGCCAGTACCCCGGACAGGGTATATGGCTACACCTTC	CASTPDRVYGYTF
TRBD1	TRBJ1-1	.	TRBV19	TGTGCCAGTAGGACCGACAGGGGGCGAGGGCAAGCTTTCTTT	CASRTDRGRGQAFF
TRBD2	TRBJ2-3	once	TRBV4-3	TGCGCCAGCAGTCGGATCCTAGCGGGAGAAACAGATACGCAGTATTTT	CASSRILAGETDTQYF